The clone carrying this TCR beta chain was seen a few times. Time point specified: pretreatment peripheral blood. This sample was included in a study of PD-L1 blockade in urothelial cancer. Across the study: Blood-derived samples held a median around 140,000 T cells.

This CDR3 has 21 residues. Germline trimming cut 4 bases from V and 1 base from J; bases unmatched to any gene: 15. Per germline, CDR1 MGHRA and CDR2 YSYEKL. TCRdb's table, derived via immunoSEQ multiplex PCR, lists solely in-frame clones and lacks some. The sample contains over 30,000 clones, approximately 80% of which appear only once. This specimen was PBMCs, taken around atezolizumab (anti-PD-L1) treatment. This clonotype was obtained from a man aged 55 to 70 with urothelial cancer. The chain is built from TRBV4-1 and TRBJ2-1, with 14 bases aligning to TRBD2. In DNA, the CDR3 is TGCGCCAGCAGCCTTTTAGGACTAGCGGGAGGCCCCTCCCTATCCTACAATGAGCAGTTCTTC. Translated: CASSLLGLAGGPSLSYNEQFF.